This T cell receptor beta chain derives from a study of blood T cell repertoires in COVID-19. The wider study: The analysed material was cDNA or gDNA that came from T cells, B-cell-depleted T cells, or PBMCs.

V lost 0 bases and J lost 7; bases outside the gene matches: 2. Germline CDR1 reads SGHRS; CDR2 reads YFSETQ. The CDR3 runs to 16 residues. In the original processing: Estimates of nucleated cell counts were drawn from the amplification of reference gene primers. TCRdb keeps only in-frame clones here, not all; method: immunoSEQ multiplex PCR. V, J and clone size are those of that table, while D and trimming were read from the DNA. The table has over 200,000 clones, approximately 81% seen once. This TCR was recovered from a woman of 80 years or more with acute or convalescent COVID-19. Sequencing used peripheral blood. The chain recombines TRBV5-1 with TRBJ2-2, with 14 nucleotides matching TRBD2. The CDR3 DNA is TGCGCCAGCAGCTTGGAGGGACTAGCGGGAGTCGGGGAGCTGTTTTTT. As protein: CASSLEGLAGVGELFF. The full variable domain, completed using reference TRBV5-1 and TRBJ2-2, is KAGVTQTPRYLIKTRGQQVTLSCSPISGHRSVSWYQQTPGQGLQFLFEYFSETQRNKGNFPGRFSGRQFSNSRSEMNVSTLELGDSALYLCASSLEGLAGVGELFFGEGSRLTVL.